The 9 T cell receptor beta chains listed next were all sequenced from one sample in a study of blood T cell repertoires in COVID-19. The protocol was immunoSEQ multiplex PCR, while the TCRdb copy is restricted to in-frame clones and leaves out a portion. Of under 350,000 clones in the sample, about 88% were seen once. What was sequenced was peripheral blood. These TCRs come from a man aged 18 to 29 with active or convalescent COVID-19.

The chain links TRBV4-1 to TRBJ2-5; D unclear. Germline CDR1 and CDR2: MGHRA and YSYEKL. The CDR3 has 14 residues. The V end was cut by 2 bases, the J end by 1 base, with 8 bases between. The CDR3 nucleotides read TGCGCCAGCAGCCAACCCTACTCCCAAGAGACCCAGTACTTC. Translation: CASSQPYSQETQYF.

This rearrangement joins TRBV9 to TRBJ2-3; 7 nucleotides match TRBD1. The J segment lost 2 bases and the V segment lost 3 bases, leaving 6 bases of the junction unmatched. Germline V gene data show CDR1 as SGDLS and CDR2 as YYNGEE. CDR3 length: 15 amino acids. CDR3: CASSGDSPITDTQYF. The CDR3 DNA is TGTGCCAGCAGCGGGGACAGCCCGATCACAGATACGCAGTATTTT.

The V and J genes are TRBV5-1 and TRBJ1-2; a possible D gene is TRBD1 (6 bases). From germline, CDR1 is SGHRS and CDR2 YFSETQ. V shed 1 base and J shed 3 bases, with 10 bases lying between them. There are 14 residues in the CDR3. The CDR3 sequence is CASSLQGPDYGYTF. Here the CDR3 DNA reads TGCGCCAGCAGCTTGCAGGGGCCGGACTATGGCTACACCTTC. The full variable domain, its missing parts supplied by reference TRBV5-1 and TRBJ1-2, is KAGVTQTPRYLIKTRGQQVTLSCSPISGHRSVSWYQQTPGQGLQFLFEYFSETQRNKGNFPGRFSGRQFSNSRSEMNVSTLELGDSALYLCASSLQGPDYGYTFGSGTRLTVV.

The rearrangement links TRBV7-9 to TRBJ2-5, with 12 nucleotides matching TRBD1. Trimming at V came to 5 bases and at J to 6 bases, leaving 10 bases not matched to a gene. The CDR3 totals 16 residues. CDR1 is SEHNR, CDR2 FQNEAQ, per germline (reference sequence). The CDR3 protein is CASSTSRDRGQKTQYF. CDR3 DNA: TGTGCCAGCAGCACCTCCCGGGACAGGGGGCAAAAGACCCAGTACTTC.

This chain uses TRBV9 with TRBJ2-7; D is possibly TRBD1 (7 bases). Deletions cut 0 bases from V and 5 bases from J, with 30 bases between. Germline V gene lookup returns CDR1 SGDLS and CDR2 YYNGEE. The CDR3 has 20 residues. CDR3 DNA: TGTGCCAGCAGCGTAGTTGGAGGGGGCGCGTTAACCCCCCATTCCGACGAGCAGTACTTC. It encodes CASSVVGGGALTPHSDEQYF.

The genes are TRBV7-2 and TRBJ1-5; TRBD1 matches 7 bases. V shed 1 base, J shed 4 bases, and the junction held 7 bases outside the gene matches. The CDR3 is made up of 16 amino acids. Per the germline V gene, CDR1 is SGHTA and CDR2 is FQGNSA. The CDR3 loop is CASSLGVQGTNQPQHF. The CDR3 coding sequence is TGTGCCAGCAGCTTAGGAGTACAGGGGACTAATCAGCCCCAGCATTTT.

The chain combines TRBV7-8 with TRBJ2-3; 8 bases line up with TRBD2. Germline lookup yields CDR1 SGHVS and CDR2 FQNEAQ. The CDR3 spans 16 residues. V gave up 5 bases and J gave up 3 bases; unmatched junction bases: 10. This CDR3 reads CASSPGLAEATDTQYF. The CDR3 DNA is TGTGCCAGCAGCCCTGGACTAGCTGAGGCTACAGATACGCAGTATTTT.

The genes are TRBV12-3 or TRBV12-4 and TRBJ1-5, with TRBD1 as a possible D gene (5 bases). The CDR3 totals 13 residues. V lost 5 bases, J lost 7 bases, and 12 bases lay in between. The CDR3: CASSGAGSQPQHF. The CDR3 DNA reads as TGTGCCAGCAGTGGGGCCGGCAGCCAGCCCCAGCATTTT.

As DNA, the CDR3 is TGTGCCAGCAGCGTCGGGACTACCAACAATGAGCAGTTCTTC. Its protein is CASSVGTTNNEQFF. This chain joins TRBV7-2 and TRBJ2-1, with 7 nucleotides matching TRBD2. Unmatched junction bases numbered 6, after V lost 5 bases and J lost 5 bases. The CDR3 is 14 amino acids. Per the germline V gene, CDR1 is SGHTA and CDR2 is FQGNSA.